Below, 10 T cell receptor beta chains from the same sample are listed, as sequenced in a study of CD4 T cell repertoires in COVID-19 (dated by TCRdb to about 2021). The time point label of this sample denotes: sample from a COVID-19-recovered individual after infection. Receptor amplification or capture employed the immunoSEQ multiplex PCR assay. As stored in TCRdb, this immuneACCESS dataset retains in-frame rearrangements with V and J assigned. A fraction of the clones does not appear; measured against another copy, unresolved V genes explain less than half of the discrepancy, and the remainder lacks a known reason. The sample records tens of thousands of clones, 83% of which are singletons. The top ten constitute about 0.58% of the sample. Sequencing used CD4+ T cells from peripheral blood, obtained after recovery from COVID-19. The receptors originated from a human donor who had COVID-19.

The chain combines TRBV7-9 with TRBJ1-4; D might be TRBD1 (5 bases). Trimming removed 5 bases from V and 8 bases from J, with 15 bases in between. The CDR3 sequence is 14 residues long. Germline values: CDR1 SEHNR, CDR2 FQNEAQ (reference sequence). The CDR3 spells CASSPRGGAEKLFF. Written as DNA, the CDR3 is TGTGCCAGCAGCCCCCGTGGAGGGGCAGAAAAACTGTTTTTT.

The chain uses TRBV3-1 (or the pseudogene TRBV3-2) and TRBJ2-1; a possible D gene is TRBD1 (5 bases). V shed 4 bases and J shed 2 bases, with 9 bases lying between them. CDR1 LGHDT and CDR2 YNNKEL come from the germline V gene (reference sequence). CDR3 length: 14 residues. CDR3 loop: CASSRKGPYNEQFF. The DNA for the CDR3 is TGTGCCAGCAGCCGTAAGGGGCCCTACAATGAGCAGTTCTTC.

V is TRBV6-5 and J is TRBJ2-2, with D uncertain. This CDR3 is built from 14 residues. The germline V and J ends were trimmed by 6 bases and 5 bases, with 13 bases remaining between them. Germline CDR1 is MNHEY and CDR2 is SVGAGI. CDR3 amino acids: CASSRAIQTGELFF. In DNA form, the CDR3 reads TGTGCCAGCAGCCGAGCCATTCAAACCGGGGAGCTGTTTTTT.

The rearrangement links TRBV5-1 to TRBJ2-4; no firm D call. Germline V gene lookup returns CDR1 SGHRS and CDR2 YFSETQ. The CDR3 spans 15 residues. The V gene lost 7 bases and the J gene lost 9 bases, with 23 bases spanning the gap. The CDR3 reads CASAKGQLGPVIQYF. For the CDR3, the DNA is TGCGCCAGCGCCAAGGGTCAACTTGGGCCCGTCATTCAGTACTTC.

The chain joins TRBV5-1 to TRBJ2-1, with D perhaps assigned TRBD1 or TRBD2 (6 bases each). V lost 3 bases and J 4 bases, leaving 14 bases between the germline ends. The germline V gene has CDR1 SGHRS and CDR2 YFSETQ. The CDR3 is 15 residues long. The CDR3: CASSSEGDFYNEQFF. For the CDR3, the DNA is TGCGCCAGCAGCTCGGAGGGGGACTTTTACAATGAGCAGTTCTTC.

The chain links TRBV28 to TRBJ2-5; D remains unclear. Trimming took off 7 bases at V and 0 bases at J, with 12 bases between the two ends. The V gene's germline CDR1 is MDHEN and CDR2 SYDVKM. The CDR3 is made up of 14 amino acids. The CDR3, as DNA: TGTGCCAGCACCCCAGGACGAAACCAAGAGACCCAGTACTTC. This codes for CASTPGRNQETQYF.

The chain recombines TRBV6-5 with TRBJ2-7; possibly TRBD1 for D (7 bases). The CDR3 has 13 residues. The V end was cut by 8 bases, the J end by 2 bases, with 13 bases between. Germline CDR1 reads MNHEY; CDR2 reads SVGAGI. The CDR3 region has the DNA TGTGCCAGCGGGGCAGGGGGGACCTACGAGCAGTACTTC. Residues: CASGAGGTYEQYF.

The genes are TRBV2 and TRBJ2-1, with 12 bases aligning to TRBD2. CDR1 and CDR2 (germline): SNHLY, FYNNEI. There are 15 residues in the CDR3. With V trimmed by 6 bases and J by 5 bases, 5 bases remained unmatched. In DNA form, the CDR3 reads TGTGCCAGCAGGGCAAGACTAGCGGGGGACAATGAGCAGTTCTTC. Translated: CASRARLAGDNEQFF. The entire variable domain, with the rest obtained from reference TRBV2 and TRBJ2-1, is as follows: EPEVTQTPSHQVTQMGQEVILRCVPISNHLYFYWYRQILGQKVEFLVSFYNNEISEKSEIFDDQFSVERPDGSNFTLKIRSTKLEDSAMYFCASRARLAGDNEQFFGPGTRLTVL.

The chain employs TRBV15 and TRBJ2-5; D perhaps matches TRBD1 (5 bases). The germline gives CDR1 LNHNV, CDR2 YYDKDF (reference sequence). The CDR3 extends over 14 amino acids. With 2 bases removed from V and 4 bases from J, the gap between germline ends came to 11 bases. This chain's CDR3 is CATSRPPGLETQYF. As DNA, the CDR3 is TGTGCCACCAGCAGACCCCCAGGGCTAGAGACCCAGTACTTC.

The V gene is TRBV11-2, the J gene TRBJ2-5, with a weak D call TRBD2 (5 bases). V was shortened by 5 bases and J by 5 bases, with 6 bases between the two germline ends. The length of the CDR3 is 11 residues. Germline V gives CDR1 SGHAT, CDR2 FQNNGV. CDR3 coding DNA: TGTGCCAGCAGCCGAGGGGAGACCCAGTACTTC. This encodes CASSRGETQYF.